This T cell receptor beta chain was sequenced in a study of shared clonotypes between healthy human individuals. Trimming at V came to 4 bases and at J to 10 bases, leaving 9 bases not matched to a gene. The CDR3 runs to 13 residues. Germline lookup yields CDR1 MNHEY and CDR2 SMNVEV (reference sequence). This clone has a handful of counts. TCRdb keeps only in-frame clones here, not all; method: immunoSEQ multiplex PCR. This sample has about 1 million clones, with 65% to 80% found just once. This chain links TRBV27 with TRBJ1-1, with 7 bases lining up with TRBD1. This clonotype was sampled from a young man in good health. Sequenced input: memory CD4+ T cells sorted from blood. The subset here: CD45RA-negative fraction. CDR3 in DNA: TGTGCCAGCAGTTCCTTGGACAGGAGCGCAGCTTTCTTT. Translated, it gives CASSSLDRSAAFF.